The clone carrying this T cell receptor (beta chain) was picked up one time. Antigen specificity is unknown. This record comes from a study of shared clonotypes between healthy human individuals. Findings and caveats of the study: For sorted subsets, rarefaction showed incomplete sequencing despite large depth. Researchers sampled only blood; tissue repertoires likely differ.

Per the authors' pipeline: ImmunoSEQ yielded junction-only sequences lacking quality scores, so filtering differed. The method was immunoSEQ multiplex PCR; TCRdb's version includes in-frame clones alone and lacks a portion of them. That table furnishes V, J and clone size, whereas the DNA furnished D and trimming. The data contain approximately 2.5 million clones, 93% of them singletons. The CDR3 covers 13 residues. The V end was cut by 9 bases, the J end by 4 bases, with 13 bases between. Looked up from germline, CDR1 is LGHNT and CDR2 is FRNRAP. The TCR sequence derives from a man younger than 35 in good health. Some clones in this sample may be carry-over from other donors' samples. The chain links TRBV12-5 to TRBJ1-5, with TRBD1 as a possible D gene (5 bases). The sample was naive CD4+ T cells from PBMCs. Subset denoted: CD45RA+ positively selected. Here the CDR3 DNA reads TGTGCTAGGGGGGAAGGGCGTAATCAGCCCCAGCATTTT. Residues: CARGEGRNQPQHF.